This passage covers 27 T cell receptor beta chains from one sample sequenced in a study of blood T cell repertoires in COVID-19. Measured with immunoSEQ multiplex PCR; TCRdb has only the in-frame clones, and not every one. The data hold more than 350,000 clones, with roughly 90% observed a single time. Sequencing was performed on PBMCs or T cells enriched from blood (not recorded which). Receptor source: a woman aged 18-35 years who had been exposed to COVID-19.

The CDR3 DNA follows: TGTGCCAGCAGCTCACTCCGGGACAGGGAGAATGAGCAGTTCTTC. Its translation is CASSSLRDRENEQFF. This sequence joins TRBV11-2 and TRBJ2-1; the match to TRBD1 covers 9 bases. The CDR3 extends over 15 amino acids. Germline values: CDR1 SGHAT, CDR2 FQNNGV. After removal of 4 bases from V and 7 bases from J, the junction contained 8 bases not matched to a gene.

CDR3 loop: CASSSIVDSNYGYTF. The DNA for the CDR3 is TGTGCCAGCAGCTCAATTGTTGACAGCAACTATGGCTACACCTTC. This chain joins TRBV11-2 and TRBJ1-2, with D possibly being TRBD1 (5 bases). V gave up 4 bases and J gave up 2 bases, with 14 bases separating them. The CDR3 has 15 residues. Germline V gene data show CDR1 as SGHAT and CDR2 as FQNNGV.

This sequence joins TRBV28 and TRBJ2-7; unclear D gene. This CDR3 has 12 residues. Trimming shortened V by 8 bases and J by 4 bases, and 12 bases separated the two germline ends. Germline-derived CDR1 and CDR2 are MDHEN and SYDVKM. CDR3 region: CASSYPRYEQYF. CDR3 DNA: TGTGCCAGCTCCTACCCCAGGTACGAGCAGTACTTC.

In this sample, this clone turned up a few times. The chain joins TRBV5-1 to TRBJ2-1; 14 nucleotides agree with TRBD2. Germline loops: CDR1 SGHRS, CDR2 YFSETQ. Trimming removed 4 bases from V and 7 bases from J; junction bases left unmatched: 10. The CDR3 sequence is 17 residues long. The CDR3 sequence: CASSIRLAGGPRNEQFF. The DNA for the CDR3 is TGCGCCAGCAGCATTAGACTAGCGGGGGGGCCGCGGAATGAGCAGTTCTTC.

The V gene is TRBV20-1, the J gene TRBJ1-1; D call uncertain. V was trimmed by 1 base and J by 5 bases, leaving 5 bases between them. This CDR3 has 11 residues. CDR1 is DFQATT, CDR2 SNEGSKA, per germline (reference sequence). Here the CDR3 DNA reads TGCAGTGCTAGAGGAGAGACTGAAGCTTTCTTT. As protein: CSARGETEAFF.

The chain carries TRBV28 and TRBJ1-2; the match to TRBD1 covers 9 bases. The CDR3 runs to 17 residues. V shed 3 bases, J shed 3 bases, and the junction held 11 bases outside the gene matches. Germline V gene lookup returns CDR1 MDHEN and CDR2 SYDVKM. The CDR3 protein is CASSLNRDRVGYYGYTF. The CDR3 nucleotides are TGTGCCAGCAGTTTGAACCGGGACAGGGTCGGGTACTATGGCTACACCTTC.

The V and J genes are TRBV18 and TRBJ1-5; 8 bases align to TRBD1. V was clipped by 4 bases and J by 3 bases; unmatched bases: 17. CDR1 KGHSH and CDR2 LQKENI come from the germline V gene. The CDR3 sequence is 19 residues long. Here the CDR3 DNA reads TGTGCCAGCTCACGAATATTACAACAGGGGACAGGTAACAATCAGCCCCAGCATTTT. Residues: CASSRILQQGTGNNQPQHF.

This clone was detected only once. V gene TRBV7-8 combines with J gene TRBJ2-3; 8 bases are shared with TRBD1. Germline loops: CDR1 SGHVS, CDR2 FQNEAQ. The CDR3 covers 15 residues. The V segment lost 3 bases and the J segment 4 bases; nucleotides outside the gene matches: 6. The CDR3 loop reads CASSFRTGNSDTQYF. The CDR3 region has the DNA TGTGCCAGCAGCTTCAGGACAGGGAATTCAGATACGCAGTATTTT.

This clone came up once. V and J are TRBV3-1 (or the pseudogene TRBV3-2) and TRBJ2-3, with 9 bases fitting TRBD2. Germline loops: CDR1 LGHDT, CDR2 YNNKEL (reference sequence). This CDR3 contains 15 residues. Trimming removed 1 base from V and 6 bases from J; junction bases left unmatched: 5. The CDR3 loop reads CASSQGLADSDTQYF. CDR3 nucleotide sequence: TGTGCCAGCAGCCAAGGACTAGCGGATTCGGATACGCAGTATTTT.

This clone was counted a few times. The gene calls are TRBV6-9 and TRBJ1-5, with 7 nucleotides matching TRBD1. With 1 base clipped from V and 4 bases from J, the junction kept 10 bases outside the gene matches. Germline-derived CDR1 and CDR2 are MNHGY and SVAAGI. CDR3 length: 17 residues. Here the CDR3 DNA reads TGTGCCAGCAGTTATTGCGACCTCACAGGGGTAAATCAGCCCCAGCATTTT. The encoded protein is CASSYCDLTGVNQPQHF.

The CDR3 reads CASSRLSNQPQHF. The CDR3 DNA is TGTGCCAGCAGCCGACTTAGCAATCAGCCCCAGCATTTT. V usage is TRBV6-2 or TRBV6-3 and J usage is TRBJ1-5; D call uncertain. Germline V gives CDR1 MNHEY, CDR2 SVGEGT. The germline V and J ends were trimmed by 6 bases and 0 bases, with 6 bases remaining between them. CDR3 size: 13 residues.

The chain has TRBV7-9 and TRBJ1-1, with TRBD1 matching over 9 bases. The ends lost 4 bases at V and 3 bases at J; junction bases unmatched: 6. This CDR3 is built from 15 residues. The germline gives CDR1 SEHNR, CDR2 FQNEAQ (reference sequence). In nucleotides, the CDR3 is TGTGCCAGCAGCTCATTTACAGGGGGCCACACTGAAGCTTTCTTT. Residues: CASSSFTGGHTEAFF.

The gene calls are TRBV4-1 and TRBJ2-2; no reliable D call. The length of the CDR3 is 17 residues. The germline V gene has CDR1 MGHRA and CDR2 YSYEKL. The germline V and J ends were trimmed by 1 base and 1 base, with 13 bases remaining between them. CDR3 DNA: TGCGCCAGCAGCCAAGGTTTCCAGTTGATGAACACCGGGGAGCTGTTTTTT. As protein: CASSQGFQLMNTGELFF.

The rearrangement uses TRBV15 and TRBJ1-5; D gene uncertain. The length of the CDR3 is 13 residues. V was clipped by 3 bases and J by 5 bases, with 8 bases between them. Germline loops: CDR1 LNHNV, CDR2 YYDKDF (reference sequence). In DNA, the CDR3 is TGTGCCACCAGCAGGGGCACCGATCAGCCCCAGCATTTT. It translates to CATSRGTDQPQHF. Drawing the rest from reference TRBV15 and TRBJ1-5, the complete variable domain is DAMVIQNPRYQVTQFGKPVTLSCSQTLNHNVMYWYQQKSSQAPKLLFHYYDKDFNNEADTPDNFQSRRPNTSFCFLDIRSPGLGDTAMYLCATSRGTDQPQHFGDGTRLSIL.

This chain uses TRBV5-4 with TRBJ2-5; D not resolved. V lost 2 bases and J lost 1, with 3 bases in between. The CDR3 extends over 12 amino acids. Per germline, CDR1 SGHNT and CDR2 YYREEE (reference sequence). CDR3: CASSFSQETQYF. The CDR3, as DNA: TGTGCCAGCAGCTTTAGCCAAGAGACCCAGTACTTC. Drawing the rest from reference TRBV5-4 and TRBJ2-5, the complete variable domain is ETGVTQSPTHLIKTRGQQVTLRCSSQSGHNTVSWYQQALGQGPQFIFQYYREEENGRGNFPPRFSGLQFPNYSSELNVNALELDDSALYLCASSFSQETQYFGPGTRLLVL.

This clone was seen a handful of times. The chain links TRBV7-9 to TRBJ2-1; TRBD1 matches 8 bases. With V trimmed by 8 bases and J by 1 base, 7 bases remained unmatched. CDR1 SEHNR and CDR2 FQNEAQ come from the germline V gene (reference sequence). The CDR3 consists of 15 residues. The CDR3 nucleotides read TGTGCCAGCGGATATACAGGGGGATCCTACAATGAGCAGTTCTTC. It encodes CASGYTGGSYNEQFF.

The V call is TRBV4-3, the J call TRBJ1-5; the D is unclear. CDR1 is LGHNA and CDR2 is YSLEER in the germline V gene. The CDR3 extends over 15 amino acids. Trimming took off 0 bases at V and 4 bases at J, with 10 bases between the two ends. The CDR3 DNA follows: TGCGCCAGCAGCCAAGAAACGGGGTGGAATCAGCCCCAGCATTTT. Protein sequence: CASSQETGWNQPQHF.

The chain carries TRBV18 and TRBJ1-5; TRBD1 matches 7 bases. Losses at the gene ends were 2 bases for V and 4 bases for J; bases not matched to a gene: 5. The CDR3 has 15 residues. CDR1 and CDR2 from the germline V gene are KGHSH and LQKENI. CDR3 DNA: TGTGCCAGCTCACCAATCCAGGGGGAAAATCAGCCCCAGCATTTT. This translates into CASSPIQGENQPQHF.

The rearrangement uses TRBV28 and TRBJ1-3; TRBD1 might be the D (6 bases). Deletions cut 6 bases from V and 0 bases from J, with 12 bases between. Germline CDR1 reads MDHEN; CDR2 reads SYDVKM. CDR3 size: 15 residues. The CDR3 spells CASRADRSSGNTIYF. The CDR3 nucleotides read TGTGCCAGCAGGGCCGACAGGAGCTCTGGAAACACCATATATTTT.

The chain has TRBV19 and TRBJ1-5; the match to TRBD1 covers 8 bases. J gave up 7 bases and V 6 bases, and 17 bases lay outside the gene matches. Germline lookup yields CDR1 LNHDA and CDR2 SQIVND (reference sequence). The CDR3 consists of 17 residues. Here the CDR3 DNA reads TGTGCCAGTAGCCGACTCCCGGACAGGGTTGGTAAACAGCCCCAGCATTTT. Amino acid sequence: CASSRLPDRVGKQPQHF.

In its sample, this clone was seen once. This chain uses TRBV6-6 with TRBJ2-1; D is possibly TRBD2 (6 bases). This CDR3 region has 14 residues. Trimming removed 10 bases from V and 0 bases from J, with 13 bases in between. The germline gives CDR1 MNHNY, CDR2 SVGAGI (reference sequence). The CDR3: CATKAGSSYNEQFF. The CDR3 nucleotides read TGTGCCACCAAAGCGGGCAGCTCCTACAATGAGCAGTTCTTC.

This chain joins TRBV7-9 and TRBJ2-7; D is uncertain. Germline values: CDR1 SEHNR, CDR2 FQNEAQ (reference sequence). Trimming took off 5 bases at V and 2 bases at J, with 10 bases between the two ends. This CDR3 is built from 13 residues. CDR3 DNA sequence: TGTGCCAGCAGCCCAAATGCGGCCTACGAGCAGTACTTC. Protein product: CASSPNAAYEQYF.

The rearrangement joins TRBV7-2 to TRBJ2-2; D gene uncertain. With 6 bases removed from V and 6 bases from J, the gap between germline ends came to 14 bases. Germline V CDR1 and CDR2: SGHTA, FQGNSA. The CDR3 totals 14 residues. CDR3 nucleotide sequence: TGTGCCAGCAGTAACAACGAGGTCCCCGGGGAGCTGTTTTTT. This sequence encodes CASSNNEVPGELFF.

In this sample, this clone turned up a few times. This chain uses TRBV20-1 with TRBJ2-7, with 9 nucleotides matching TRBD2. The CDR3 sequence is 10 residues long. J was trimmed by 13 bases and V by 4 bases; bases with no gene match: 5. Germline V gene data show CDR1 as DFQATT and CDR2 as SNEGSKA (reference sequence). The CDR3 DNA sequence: TGCAGTGCTACTAGCGGGACTAGTTACTTC. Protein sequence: CSATSGTSYF.

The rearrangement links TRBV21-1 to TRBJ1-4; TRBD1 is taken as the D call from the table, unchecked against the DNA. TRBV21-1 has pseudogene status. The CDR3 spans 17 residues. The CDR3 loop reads CASSAGTGGVCFEKLFF. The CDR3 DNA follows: TGTGCCAGCAGCGCCGGGACAGGGGGCGTCTGTTTTGAAAAACTGTTTTTT.

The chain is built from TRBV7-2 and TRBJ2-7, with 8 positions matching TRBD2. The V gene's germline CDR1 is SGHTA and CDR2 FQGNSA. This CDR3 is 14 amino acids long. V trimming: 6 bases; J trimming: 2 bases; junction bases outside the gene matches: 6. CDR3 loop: CASRAGGPTYEQYF. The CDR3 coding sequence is TGTGCCAGCAGGGCGGGGGGCCCCACCTACGAGCAGTACTTC.

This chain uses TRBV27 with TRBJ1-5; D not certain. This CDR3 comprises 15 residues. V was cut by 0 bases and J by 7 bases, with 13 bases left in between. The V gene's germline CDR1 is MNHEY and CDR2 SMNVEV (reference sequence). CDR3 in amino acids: CASSLSRSPGQPQHF. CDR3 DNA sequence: TGTGCCAGCAGTTTATCGAGAAGCCCCGGGCAGCCCCAGCATTTT.